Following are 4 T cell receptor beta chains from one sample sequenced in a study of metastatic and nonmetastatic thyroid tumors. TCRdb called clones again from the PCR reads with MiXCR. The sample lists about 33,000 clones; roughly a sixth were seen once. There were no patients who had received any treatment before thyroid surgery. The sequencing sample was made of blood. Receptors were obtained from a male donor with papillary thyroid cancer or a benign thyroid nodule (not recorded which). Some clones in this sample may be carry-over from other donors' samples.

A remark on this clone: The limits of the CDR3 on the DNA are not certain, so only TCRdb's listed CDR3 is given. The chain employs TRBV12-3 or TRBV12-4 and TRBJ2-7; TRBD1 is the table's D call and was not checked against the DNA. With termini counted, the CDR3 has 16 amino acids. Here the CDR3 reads CASSLGTGLRAVLRDF.

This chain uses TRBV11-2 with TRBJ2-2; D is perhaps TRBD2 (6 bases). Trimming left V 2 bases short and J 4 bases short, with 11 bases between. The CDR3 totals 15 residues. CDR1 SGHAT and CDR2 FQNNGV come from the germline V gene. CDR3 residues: CASSLKRVSTGELFF. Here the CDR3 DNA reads TGTGCCAGCAGCTTAAAGCGGGTGTCCACCGGGGAGCTGTTTTTT.

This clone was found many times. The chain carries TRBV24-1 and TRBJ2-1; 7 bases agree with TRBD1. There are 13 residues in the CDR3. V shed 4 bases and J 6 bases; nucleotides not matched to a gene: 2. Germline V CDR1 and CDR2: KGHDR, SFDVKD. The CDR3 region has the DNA TGTGCCACCAGTGACCACAGGGGCAATGAGCAGTTCTTC. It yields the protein CATSDHRGNEQFF.

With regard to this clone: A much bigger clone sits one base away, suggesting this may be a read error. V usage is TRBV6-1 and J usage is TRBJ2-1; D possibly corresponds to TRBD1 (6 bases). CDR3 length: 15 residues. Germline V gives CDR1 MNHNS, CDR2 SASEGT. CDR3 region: CASITTGKAYNEQFF. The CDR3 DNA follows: TGCGCCAGCATCACCACAGGGAAAGCCTACAATGAGCAGTTCTTC.